This TCR beta chain stems from a study of T cells in Graves' hyperthyroidism and ophthalmopathy (dated by TCRdb to between 2019 and 2020). Regarding the complete study: Peripheral blood was sampled at the time of initial diagnosis, prior to any treatment. The approximately 100 discovery patients were randomly split 7:3 into training and test sets. After sampling, hyperthyroidism patients received methimazole starting at 30 mg daily, and ophthalmopathy patients received high-dose intravenous methylprednisolone. According to the paper, TCR Vbeta CDR3 sequencing was carried out on 120 to 150 peripheral blood samples, which came from around 43 ophthalmopathy, around 74 hyperthyroidism and around 17 progressor patients. Thyroid tissue and blood T-cell repertoires from six Graves' hyperthyroidism patients were also compared in the study. To identify distinguishing TCR V-J signatures, a discovery cohort of 100 patients was used, comprising some 45 with Graves' ophthalmopathy and approximately 57 with stable Graves' hyperthyroidism. Prospective prediction of ophthalmopathy was tested in an independent validation cohort of approximately 18 hyperthyroidism patients and some 17 patients who later progressed to ophthalmopathy.

The TCR beta CDR3 regions were amplified from RNA transcripts. The first round of RT-PCR for the TCR CDR3 was performed with the HTBI primer set and the Qiagen OneStep RT-PCR kit. The libraries were constructed in a second round of multiplex PCR and then size-selected and purified. Paired-end sequencing of the libraries was performed with 100 bp reads on an Illumina HiSeq2000. The authors' analysis ran thus. SOAPnuke was used to process the raw data, throwing out any read that contained adapters or uncalled bases, had a mean Phred below 15, or lacked an exact constant-primer or identifier match. High-quality paired reads were merged using COPE v1.2.5, and each unique nucleotide sequence was defined as a clonotype. MiTCR v1.1 was used to align the clonotypes against IMGT TRBV, TRBD and TRBJ reference segments. Analysis was restricted to V-J combinations with a frequency above 0.0001, which covered about 99% of repertoires. The TCS score was defined as the ratio of F50 (clonal expansion) to E x V (chaos), calculated using BLOSUM62-based TCRdist between CDR3 peptides within each V-J. Welch's t-statistics and random forest reduced 514 V-J features to around 14, which were used in a naive Bayes classifier (R e1071). TCRdb took the public reads, trimmed them with fastp at Q25, ran MiXCR for clone calling and kept in-frame beta chains. Rows merge per CDR3 protein into single entries with the most common DNA and genes. These V and J calls derive from TCRdb rather than the authors' analysis. The sample yields around 440,000 distinct CDR3 sequences; about a sixth were counted once. The ten most abundant clones make up roughly 7.4% of the sample.

Graves' hyperthyroidism was defined as stable when no progression to ophthalmopathy occurred over 18 months of follow-up. Hyperthyroidism patients were newly diagnosed, had a disease duration of under 2 months, and were aged 18 to 65 years. The study excluded patients with uncontrolled infections, other autoimmune diseases, pregnancy or lactation. Diagnoses were based on clinical symptoms, serum thyroxine and TRAb, thyroid ultrasound and orbital computed tomography. Ficoll-Paque density gradient centrifugation was used to isolate PBMCs from 8.5 to 10 ml of fresh peripheral blood. Total RNA was extracted with Trizol reagent, and quality was checked on an Agilent 2100 Bioanalyzer. This clonotype was seen a few times. Its antigen is not yet known. One base away there is no much larger clone; base qualities are not given. Beyond this particular receptor, the publication reports: Most expanded thyroid clonotypes (frequency above 0.001) were also detected in blood, suggesting blood repertoires may reflect thyroid immune responses. In validation, progression to ophthalmopathy was predicted by the model with 70% to 71% sensitivity and roughly 72% specificity, a median of approximately 6.5 months before onset. No statistical method was used to fix the sample size in advance, and group allocation was not hidden from the investigators. A model built on a 13 V-J signature distinguished ophthalmopathy from stable hyperthyroidism, reaching 85% to 90% sensitivity and approximately 81% specificity in cross-validation and 80%/75% in testing.

Trimming costs V 2 bases and J 8 bases, and their ends lie 17 bases apart. The CDR3 spans 16 residues, from the cysteine through the phenylalanine. Left in the record is the CDR3 DNA by itself, 48 bases read in frame from the first base. Based on the germline V gene, the CDR1 and CDR2 sequences are SGDLS and YYNGEE. The clonotype originates from a woman aged 18 to 35 with Graves' hyperthyroidism. The sequenced sample consisted of blood. The receptor chain draws on TRBV9 and TRBJ1-6; the D gene remains uncertain. The nucleotide sequence is given as TGTGCCAGCAGCGTGAACGTGGCTCCCACTGATTCACCCCTCCACTTT. Its amino acids are CASSVNVAPTDSPLHF. When the CDR3 is completed using the reference TRBV9 and TRBJ1-6 genes on either side, the full variable domain is DSGVTQTPKHLITATGQRVTLRCSPRSGDLSVYWYQQSLDQGLQFLIQYYNGEERAKGNILERFSAQQFPDLHSELNLSSLELGDSALYFCASSVNVAPTDSPLHFGNGTRLTVT.